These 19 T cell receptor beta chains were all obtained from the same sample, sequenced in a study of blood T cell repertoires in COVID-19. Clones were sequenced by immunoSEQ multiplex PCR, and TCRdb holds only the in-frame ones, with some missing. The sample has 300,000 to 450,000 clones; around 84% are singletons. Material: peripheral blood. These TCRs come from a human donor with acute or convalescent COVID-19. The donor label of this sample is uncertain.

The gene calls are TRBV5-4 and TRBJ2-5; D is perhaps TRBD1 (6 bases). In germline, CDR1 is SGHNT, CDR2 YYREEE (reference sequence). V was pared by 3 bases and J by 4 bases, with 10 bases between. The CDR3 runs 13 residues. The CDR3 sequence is CASSSMGAETQYF. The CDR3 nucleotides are TGTGCCAGCAGCTCAATGGGGGCAGAGACCCAGTACTTC.

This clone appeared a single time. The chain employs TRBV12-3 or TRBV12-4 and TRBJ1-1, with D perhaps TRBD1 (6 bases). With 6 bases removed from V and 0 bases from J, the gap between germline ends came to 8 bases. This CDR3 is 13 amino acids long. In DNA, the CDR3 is TGTGCCAGCAGCGGGACAATGAACACTGAAGCTTTCTTT. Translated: CASSGTMNTEAFF.

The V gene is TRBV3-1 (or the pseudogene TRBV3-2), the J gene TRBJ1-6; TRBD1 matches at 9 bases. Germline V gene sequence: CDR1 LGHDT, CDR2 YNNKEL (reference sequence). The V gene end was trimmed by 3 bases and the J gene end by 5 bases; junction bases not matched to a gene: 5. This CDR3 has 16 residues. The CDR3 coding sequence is TGTGCCAGCAGCCACTGGGACAGGGTAAATAATTCACCCCTCCACTTT. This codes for CASSHWDRVNNSPLHF.

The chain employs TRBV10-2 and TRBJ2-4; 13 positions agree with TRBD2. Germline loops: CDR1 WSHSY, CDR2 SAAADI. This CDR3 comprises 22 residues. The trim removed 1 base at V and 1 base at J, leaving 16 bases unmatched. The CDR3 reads CASSEFRRLAGGLQGAKNIQYF. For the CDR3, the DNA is TGCGCCAGCAGTGAGTTTCGAAGACTAGCGGGAGGCTTACAAGGGGCCAAAAACATTCAGTACTTC.

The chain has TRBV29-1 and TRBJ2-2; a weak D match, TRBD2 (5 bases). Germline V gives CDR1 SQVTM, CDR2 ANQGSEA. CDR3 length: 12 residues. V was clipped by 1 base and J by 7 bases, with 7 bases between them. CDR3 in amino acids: CSVEGEIGELFF. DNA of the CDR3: TGCAGCGTTGAAGGGGAGATCGGGGAGCTGTTTTTT.

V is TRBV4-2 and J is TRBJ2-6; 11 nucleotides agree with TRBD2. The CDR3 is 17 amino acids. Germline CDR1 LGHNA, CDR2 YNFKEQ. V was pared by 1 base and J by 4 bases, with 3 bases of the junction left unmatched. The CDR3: CASSQAGLAAGANVLTF. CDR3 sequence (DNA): TGTGCCAGCAGCCAAGCGGGACTAGCGGCCGGGGCCAACGTCCTGACTTTC.

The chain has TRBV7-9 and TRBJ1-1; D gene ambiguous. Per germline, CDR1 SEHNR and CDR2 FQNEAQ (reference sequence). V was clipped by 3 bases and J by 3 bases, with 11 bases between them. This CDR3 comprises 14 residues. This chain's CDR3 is CASSLTGKDTEAFF. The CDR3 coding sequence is TGTGCCAGCAGCTTGACGGGGAAGGACACTGAAGCTTTCTTT.

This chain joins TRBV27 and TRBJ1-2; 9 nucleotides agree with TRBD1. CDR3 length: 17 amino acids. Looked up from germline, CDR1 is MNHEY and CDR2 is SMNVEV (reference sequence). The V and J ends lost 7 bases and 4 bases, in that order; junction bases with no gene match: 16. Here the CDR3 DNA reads TGTGCCAGCACCCAAGGTCCTGGACAGGGGCCTTTCTATGGCTACACCTTC. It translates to CASTQGPGQGPFYGYTF.

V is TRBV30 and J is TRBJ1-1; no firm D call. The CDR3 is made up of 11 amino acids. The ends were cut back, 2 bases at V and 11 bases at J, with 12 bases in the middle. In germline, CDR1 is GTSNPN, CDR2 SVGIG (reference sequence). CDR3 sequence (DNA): TGTGCCTGGAGTACGGGAACATGGGCTTTCTTT. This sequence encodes CAWSTGTWAFF.

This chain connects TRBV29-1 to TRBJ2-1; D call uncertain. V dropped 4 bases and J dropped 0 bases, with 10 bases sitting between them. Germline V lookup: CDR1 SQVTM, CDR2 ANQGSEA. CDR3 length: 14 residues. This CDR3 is CSVVRVSSYNEQFF. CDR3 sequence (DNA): TGCAGCGTTGTCCGGGTGAGCTCCTACAATGAGCAGTTCTTC.

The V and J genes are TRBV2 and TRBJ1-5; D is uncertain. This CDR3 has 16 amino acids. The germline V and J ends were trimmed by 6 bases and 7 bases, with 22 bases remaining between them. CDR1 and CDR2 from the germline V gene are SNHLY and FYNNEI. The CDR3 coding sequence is TGTGCCAGCAGCTTTATGGGAGGCAGAGGGCAACAGCCCCAGCATTTT. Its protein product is CASSFMGGRGQQPQHF.

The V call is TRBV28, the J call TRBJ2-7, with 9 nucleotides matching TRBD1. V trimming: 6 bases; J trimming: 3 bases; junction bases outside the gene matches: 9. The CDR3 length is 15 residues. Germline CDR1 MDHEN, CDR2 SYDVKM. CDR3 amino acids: CASSSGQGIYYEQYF. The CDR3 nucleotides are TGTGCCAGCAGCTCAGGACAGGGGATTTACTACGAGCAGTACTTC.

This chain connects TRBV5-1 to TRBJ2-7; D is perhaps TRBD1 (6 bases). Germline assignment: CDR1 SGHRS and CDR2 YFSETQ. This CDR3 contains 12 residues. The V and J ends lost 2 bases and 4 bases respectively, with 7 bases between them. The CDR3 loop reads CASSFQGYEQYF. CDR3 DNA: TGCGCCAGCAGCTTTCAGGGGTACGAGCAGTACTTC.

CDR3 in amino acids: CASPGMVEQYF. The DNA for the CDR3 is TGTGCCAGCCCCGGGATGGTCGAGCAGTACTTC. V gene TRBV5-6 combines with J gene TRBJ2-7, with D maybe TRBD2 (5 bases). V gave up 7 bases and J gave up 6 bases, with 11 bases separating them. The CDR3 extends over 11 amino acids. Germline V gene sequence: CDR1 SGHDT, CDR2 YYEEEE.

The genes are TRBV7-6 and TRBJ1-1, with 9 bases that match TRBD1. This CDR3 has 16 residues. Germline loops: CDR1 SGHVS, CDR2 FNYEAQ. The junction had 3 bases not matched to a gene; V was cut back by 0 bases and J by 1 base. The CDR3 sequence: CASSLAPGQGNTEAFF. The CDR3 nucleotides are TGTGCCAGCAGCTTAGCCCCGGGACAGGGGAACACTGAAGCTTTCTTT.

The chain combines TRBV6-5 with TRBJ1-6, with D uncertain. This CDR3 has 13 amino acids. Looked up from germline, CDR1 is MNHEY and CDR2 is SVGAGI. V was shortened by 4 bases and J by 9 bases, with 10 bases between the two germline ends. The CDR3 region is CASSLTSRSPLHF. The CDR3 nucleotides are TGTGCCAGCAGTTTGACAAGCCGTTCACCCCTCCACTTT.

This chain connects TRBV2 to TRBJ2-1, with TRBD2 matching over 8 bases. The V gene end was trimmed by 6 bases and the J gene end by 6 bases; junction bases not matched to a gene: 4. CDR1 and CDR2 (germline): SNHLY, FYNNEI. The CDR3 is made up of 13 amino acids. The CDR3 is CASRSGGLNEQFF. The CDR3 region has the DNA TGTGCCAGCAGAAGCGGGGGCCTCAATGAGCAGTTCTTC.

Here the CDR3 reads CASSGREIQFF. For the CDR3, the DNA is TGTGCCAGCAGTGGGCGGGAAATTCAGTTCTTC. The rearrangement links TRBV2 to TRBJ2-1; TRBD2 is a possible D gene (6 bases). The CDR3 consists of 11 residues. CDR1 is SNHLY and CDR2 is FYNNEI in the germline V gene. Trimming cost V 4 bases and J 13 bases, with 11 bases left between them.

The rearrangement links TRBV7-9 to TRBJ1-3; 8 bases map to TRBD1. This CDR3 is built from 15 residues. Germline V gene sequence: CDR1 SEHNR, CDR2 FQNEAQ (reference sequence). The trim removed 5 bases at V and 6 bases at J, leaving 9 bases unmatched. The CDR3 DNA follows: TGTGCCAGCAGCCAAGGACAGGGAGGGCTAAACACCATATATTTT. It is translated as CASSQGQGGLNTIYF.